These 7 T cell receptor beta chains came from one sample sequenced in a study of human T cells and chemical hapten exposure. In TCRdb, the RACE reads were re-called with MiXCR into one record per CDR3 protein. The table shows tens of thousands of distinct CDR3 sequences, with approximately 10% occurring only once. Documented time point: pre-sensitization, week 0. Treatment denoted: therapeutic diphenylcyclopropenone sensitization with weekly scalp DPC. Unfractionated whole blood was the source from which total RNA was extracted. The source material was whole blood, sampled in connection with sensitization to the hapten diphenylcyclopropenone (DPC). These receptors came from a man in his fifties with alopecia areata. Some clones in this sample may be carry-over from other donors' samples.

The J gene is TRBJ2-7, the V gene TRBV2, with D possibly TRBD1 on 6 matching bases. Trimming took off 8 bases at V and 3 bases at J, with 14 bases between the two ends. Germline assignment: CDR1 SNHLY and CDR2 FYNNEI. This CDR3 comprises 13 residues. The CDR3 protein is CASGRDMYYEQYF. The CDR3 region has the DNA TGTGCCAGCGGCCGGGACATGTACTACGAGCAGTACTTC. Using reference TRBV2 and TRBJ2-7 for the parts outside the CDR3, the full variable domain is EPEVTQTPSHQVTQMGQEVILRCVPISNHLYFYWYRQILGQKVEFLVSFYNNEISEKSEIFDDQFSVERPDGSNFTLKIRSTKLEDSAMYFCASGRDMYYEQYFGPGTRLTVT.

This clonotype has just a few counts. V gene TRBV5-1 combines with J gene TRBJ2-3; D unresolved. V was cut by 3 bases and J by 6 bases, with 5 bases left in between. The CDR3 covers 11 residues. The V gene's germline CDR1 is SGHRS and CDR2 YFSETQ. CDR3 bases: TGCGCCAGCAGCTCAGTGGATACGCAGTATTTT. Translated: CASSSVDTQYF.

The V and J genes are TRBV20-1 and TRBJ1-4; the match to TRBD1 covers 8 bases. This CDR3 is 13 amino acids long. After removal of 5 bases from V and 4 bases from J, the junction contained 3 bases not matched to a gene. The germline V gene has CDR1 DFQATT and CDR2 SNEGSKA (reference sequence). The CDR3 DNA reads TGCAGTGCTGGACAGGGTAGTAATGAAAAACTGTTTTTT. This sequence encodes CSAGQGSNEKLFF.

This clonotype was found many times. The chain employs TRBV6-1 and TRBJ2-2; 9 nucleotides line up with TRBD1. V trimming: 6 bases; J trimming: 7 bases; junction bases outside the gene matches: 6. This CDR3 is built from 14 residues. CDR1 is MNHNS and CDR2 is SASEGT in the germline V gene. The CDR3 sequence is CASSRDREFGELFF. The CDR3 region has the DNA TGTGCCAGCAGCCGGGACAGGGAGTTCGGGGAGCTGTTTTTT.

This clonotype occurred a few times. This chain uses TRBV29-1 with TRBJ2-1, with D perhaps matching TRBD2 (6 bases). Trimming removed 6 bases at V and 4 bases at J, with 10 bases between. This CDR3 region has 12 residues. Per germline, CDR1 SQVTM and CDR2 ANQGSEA. The CDR3 loop reads CSVPDYYNEQFF. The CDR3 nucleotides are TGCAGCGTCCCGGACTATTACAATGAGCAGTTCTTC.

For this clonotype: It may be a read error: a sequence one base away is much more abundant. The CDR3 DNA follows: TGCGCCAGCTCGCTAGTGGGAGGTCACAATGAGCAGTTCTTC. This gives the protein CASSLVGGHNEQFF. The chain links TRBV5-1 to TRBJ2-1, with D perhaps TRBD2 (6 bases). With 7 bases removed from V and 5 bases from J, the gap between germline ends came to 16 bases. Germline V gives CDR1 SGHRS, CDR2 YFSETQ. CDR3 length equals 14 residues.

In this sample, this clonotype turned up many times. The V call is TRBV15, the J call TRBJ2-5; D is undetermined. This CDR3 region has 14 residues. The V and J ends lost 2 bases and 5 bases respectively, with 12 bases between them. CDR1 LNHNV and CDR2 YYDKDF come from the germline V gene (reference sequence). This chain's CDR3 is CATSRRSGGETQYF. As DNA, the CDR3 is TGTGCCACCAGCAGACGGTCGGGTGGGGAGACCCAGTACTTC. The whole variable domain, filled in from reference TRBV15 and TRBJ2-5, reads DAMVIQNPRYQVTQFGKPVTLSCSQTLNHNVMYWYQQKSSQAPKLLFHYYDKDFNNEADTPDNFQSRRPNTSFCFLDIRSPGLGDTAMYLCATSRRSGGETQYFGPGTRLLVL.